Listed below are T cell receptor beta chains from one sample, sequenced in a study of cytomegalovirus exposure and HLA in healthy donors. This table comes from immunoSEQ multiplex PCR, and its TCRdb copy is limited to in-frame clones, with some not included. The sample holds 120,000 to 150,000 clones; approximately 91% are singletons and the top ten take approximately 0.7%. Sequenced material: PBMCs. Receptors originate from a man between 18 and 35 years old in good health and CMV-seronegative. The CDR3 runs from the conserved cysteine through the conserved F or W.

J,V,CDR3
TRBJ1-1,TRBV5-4,CASSSLGTGAEAFF
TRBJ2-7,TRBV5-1,CASTPSAQGDLRQYF
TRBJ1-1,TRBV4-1,CASSWTGGTEAFF
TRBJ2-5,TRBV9,CASSVGTRPPETQYF
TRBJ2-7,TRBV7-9,CASSPRAGGPRGIEQYF
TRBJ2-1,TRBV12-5,CASGLGPGGSYNEQFF
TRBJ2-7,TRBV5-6,CASSSPGVEQYF
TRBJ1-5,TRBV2,CASSDGRRAQHF
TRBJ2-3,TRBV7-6,CASSPAAGVFTDTQYF
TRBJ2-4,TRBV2,CASSGGPGQVLAKNIQYF
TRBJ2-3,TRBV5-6,CASSYAAGLSIDTQYF
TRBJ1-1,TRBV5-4,CASSVQVNTEAFF
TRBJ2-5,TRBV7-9,CASSPDRYQETQYF
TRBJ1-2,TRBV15,CATSRDPGFPNYGYTF
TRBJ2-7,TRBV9,CASSVVLGDEQYF
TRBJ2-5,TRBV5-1,CASSGGVRQETQYF
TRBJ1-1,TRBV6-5,CASSYSTGDTEAFF
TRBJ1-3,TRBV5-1,CASSRQGEDTIYF
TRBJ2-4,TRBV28,CASSLGTRGLGIQYF
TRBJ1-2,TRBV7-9,CASSLGAGGYTF
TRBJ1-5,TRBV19,CASSTRDRVGNQPQHF
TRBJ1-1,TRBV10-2,CASRETSYTEAFF
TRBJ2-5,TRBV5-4,CASSLDSYQETQYF
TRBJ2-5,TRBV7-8,CASSLGSGGLQETQYF
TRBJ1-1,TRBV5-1,CASSLRRQGTTEAFF
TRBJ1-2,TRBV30,CAWSTDSVIYGYTF